Each of the 4 T cell receptor beta chains below was sequenced from the same sample in a study of T cells in Graves' hyperthyroidism and ophthalmopathy. Researchers amplified the TCR beta CDR3 regions from RNA transcripts. In the first-round RT-PCR of the TCR CDR3, the HTBI primer set was used. Using its own MiXCR run on the multiplex PCR reads, TCRdb lists one record per CDR3 protein. This repertoire shows a few hundred thousand distinct CDR3 sequences, roughly 20% found once; its top ten account for 15%. Sequenced sample: blood. The source is a woman aged 40-49 years with Graves' ophthalmopathy.

The chain couples TRBV12-3 or TRBV12-4 to TRBJ2-5; D gene ambiguous. With 3 bases removed from V and 4 bases from J, the gap between germline ends came to 15 bases. The CDR3 has 15 amino acids. CDR3 coding DNA: TGTGCCAGCAGTTTTCAAGCGCCGCAGCTAGAGACCCAGTACTTC. This codes for CASSFQAPQLETQYF.

The sample holds many counts of this clonotype. The chain joins TRBV12-3 or TRBV12-4 to TRBJ1-1; D is perhaps TRBD1 (5 bases). The CDR3 has 13 residues. V shed 6 bases and J shed 8 bases, with 16 bases lying between them. The CDR3 loop is CASRKIKGNEAFF. For the CDR3, the DNA is TGTGCCAGCAGGAAAATTAAGGGGAACGAAGCTTTCTTT.

This rearrangement joins TRBV6-2 or TRBV6-3 to TRBJ1-2, with D perhaps TRBD1 (5 bases). Germline V CDR1 and CDR2: MNHEY, SVGEGT. The CDR3 runs 15 residues. V was cut by 8 bases and J by 2 bases, with 18 bases left in between. CDR3 nucleotide sequence: TGTGCCAGCGGCGGGTTCCGGGGGAGCAACTATGGCTACACCTTC. Translating gives CASGGFRGSNYGYTF.

This clonotype was seen repeatedly, ten times or more. V gene TRBV12-3 or TRBV12-4 combines with J gene TRBJ1-5; TRBD1 agrees at 7 bases. Losses at the gene ends were 1 base for V and 0 bases for J; bases not matched to a gene: 6. The CDR3 extends over 17 amino acids. The chain's CDR3 is CASSLGTGQYSNQPQHF. CDR3 nucleotides: TGTGCCAGCAGTTTAGGGACAGGCCAATATAGCAATCAGCCCCAGCATTTT.